This T cell receptor beta chain was identified during a study of early T cells in non-severe SARS-CoV-2 infection. Study context: Bulk RNA taken from unsorted whole blood was sequenced, leaving chains unpaired.

The germline gives CDR1 SEHNR, CDR2 FQNEAQ (reference sequence). With V trimmed by 5 bases and J by 3 bases, 18 bases remained unmatched. This CDR3 comprises 18 residues. Only a few counts were recorded for this clonotype. The library protocol tagged individual cDNA molecules with unique molecular identifiers. MiXCR, applied by TCRdb to the 5' RACE reads, yields one record per CDR3 protein. The sample records tens of thousands of distinct CDR3 sequences, 12% being singletons. This TCR derives from an adult who was a healthcare worker with PCR-confirmed SARS-CoV-2 infection or an uninfected control (not recorded which). The material sequenced was whole blood. The V call is TRBV7-9, the J call TRBJ1-1, with 7 bases aligning to TRBD1. CDR3 nucleotide sequence: TGTGCCAGCAGCCGCATGATTAGTCAGGGGGGCCTTCACACTGAAGCTTTCTTT. Protein: CASSRMISQGGLHTEAFF.